Below, one T cell receptor beta chain is given with its context. Its target is not known. The sample belongs to a study of blood T cells in healthy people across ages. General observations from the study: TCR beta diversity per million T cells fell roughly linearly with age.

A second PCR of about 7 to 12 cycles used a sample-barcoded 5' primer and a J-beta primer mix. Each cDNA molecule carried a tag from a template-switch adaptor that contained 12 random nucleotides. One entry per CDR3 protein, called by TCRdb with MiXCR from the 5' RACE reads. The data contain about 680,000 distinct CDR3 sequences, about 52% of them singletons. Germline loops: CDR1 SGHTA, CDR2 FQGNSA. The CDR3 runs to 13 residues. V lost 5 bases and J lost 6; bases outside the gene matches: 7. Sequenced input: blood. The receptor was isolated from a woman aged 60 to 75 in good health. The chain recombines TRBV7-2 with TRBJ2-7, with 7 bases lining up with TRBD1. CDR3 loop: CASSAYRGSEQYF. CDR3 nucleotide sequence: TGTGCCAGCAGCGCTTACAGGGGAAGCGAGCAGTACTTC.